This T cell receptor beta chain was sequenced for a study of blood T cell repertoires in COVID-19. Study overall: T cells, B-cell-depleted T cells, or PBMCs provided the cDNA or gDNA that served as material.

As originally analysed: Reference gene primer amplification gave estimated nucleated cell counts. Produced via immunoSEQ multiplex PCR; TCRdb's table is partial and in-frame only. That table gives V, J and clone size, and the DNA gave D and trimming. The data show 95,000 to 110,000 clones, 85% to 90% seen once. Sequencing was carried out using peripheral blood. The receptor's source is a human donor in a cohort sampled during active COVID-19.

CDR3 protein: CASSGSLAGVPSSTGELFF. CDR3 coding DNA: TGTGCCAGCAGCGGATCACTAGCGGGGGTGCCTTCGTCCACCGGGGAGCTGTTTTTT. This sequence joins TRBV14 and TRBJ2-2; 11 bases agree with TRBD2. Germline V lookup: CDR1 SGHDN, CDR2 FVKESK. This CDR3 has 19 residues. J lost 4 bases, V lost 5 bases, and 15 bases had no gene match.